This T cell receptor (beta chain) appears in the sequencing data of a study of cytomegalovirus exposure and HLA in healthy donors. It was with 60 Vbeta and 13 Jbeta primers that the PCR ran. Measured with immunoSEQ multiplex PCR; TCRdb has only the in-frame clones, and not every one. This table lists 70,000 or so clones. This CDR3 is 14 amino acids long. Germline V lookup: CDR1 SGHDT, CDR2 YYEEEE. Trimming shortened V by 4 bases and J by 3 bases, and 13 bases separated the two germline ends. The specimen was PBMCs. The V call is TRBV5-6, the J call TRBJ1-2, with D possibly being TRBD1 (5 bases). The TCR comes from a boy aged 5-17 years in good health and CMV-seronegative. CDR3 DNA: TGTGCCAGCAGCCGAAACACAGGATACTATGGCTACACCTTC. This codes for CASSRNTGYYGYTF.